This T cell receptor beta chain was sequenced for a study of blood T cell repertoires in COVID-19 (dated by TCRdb to the early 2020s). At the level of the whole study: Samples from collaborators originated in the United States, Italy and Spain and spanned both the acute and convalescent phases of COVID-19. The repertoires were made available in a free public database intended to serve as a resource for research on the immune response to SARS-CoV-2. Deeply sampled blood TCRbeta repertoires from subjects exposed to, actively infected with, or recovered from COVID-19 were included in the dataset. HLA class I and class II types, where available, came from metadata supplied by the sample provider rather than from assay-based typing. The sample metadata nearly always contained a de-identified subject ID, COVID-19 status, age in years and sex. The material from the prospective study consisted of cDNA or gDNA derived from T cells, B-cell-depleted T cells, or PBMCs. The samples were drawn from two sources: the first 160 participants of the ongoing ImmuneRACE study, and 1,000 to 1,500 subjects contributed by 6 global collaborators.

The immunoSEQ Assay, a bias-controlled multiplex PCR, was used to amplify TCRbeta CDR3 regions from genomic DNA. Processing in the source paper ran as follows. The number of nucleated cells in each sample was estimated from the amplification of reference gene primers within the assay. To quantify the absolute abundance of each unique TCRbeta CDR3 rearrangement, sequence reads were collapsed and filtered. For each sample, productive Simpson clonality was calculated as the square root of Simpson's diversity index across productive rearrangements. The table comes from immuneACCESS by way of TCRdb, which keeps in-frame sequences with V and J called. Part of the clones is missing from these tables; in studies checked, under half for an unresolved V gene and the rest for unknown reasons. V and J calls plus clone size are reproduced from that table; the DNA served to infer D and trimming. This sample gives around 100,000 clones in total; around 82% of them show up just once. The ten largest clones represent 4% to 6% of the sample.

Collaborating institutions collected whole blood in K2EDTA tubes following their own protocols. For TCRbeta analysis, collaborators shipped samples in one of three forms: frozen whole blood, isolated PBMCs, or DNA extracted from either of those sample types. The CDR3 sequence holds 16 residues, the cysteine and phenylalanine included. Just CDR3 DNA is preserved here, 48 bases in frame from base 1. Trimming accounts for 1 base at V and 7 bases at J, while the number of junction bases matched to no gene is 7. The germline V gene yields SGHTA for CDR1 and FQGTGA for CDR2. This clone was detected only once. Which antigen it targets is not known. No much larger clone exists at a distance of one base, and base qualities are not known. Paper-wide results and their limitations: The quantity of clinical and demographic metadata differed by source and by participant and was supplied without curation.

The specimen was peripheral blood. The receptor comes from a man aged 60 to 69 with acute or convalescent COVID-19. The sequence links TRBV7-3 to TRBJ1-6; 7 nucleotides in the junction match TRBD1. The CDR3 protein: CASSLMGQGVNSPLHF. In nucleotides, the sequence is TGTGCCAGCAGCTTAATGGGCCAGGGGGTAAATTCACCCCTCCACTTT.